The source of this T cell receptor (beta chain) is a study of blood T cells in healthy people across ages. Whole-study results and caveats: Per million T cells, the diversity of TCR beta decreased roughly linearly as age advanced.

Isolating PBMCs gave at least 6 million of these cells per sample. The CDR3 is 15 residues long. Per the germline V gene, CDR1 is LNHDA and CDR2 is SQIVND (reference sequence). V lost 3 bases to trimming and J lost 2 bases; unmatched junction nucleotides: 6. This clonotype has just a few counts. Its target is not known. Primers used in a second PCR of about 6 to 11 cycles were a sample-barcoded 5' primer and a J-beta primer mix. TCRdb redid the calling of the 5' RACE reads with MiXCR, one entry per CDR3 protein. The table includes over a million distinct CDR3 sequences, roughly 43% detected once. This chain joins TRBV19 and TRBJ2-7, with 8 bases identical to TRBD2. The specimen was blood. The origin of this receptor is a woman between 18 and 30 years old in good health. The CDR3 spells CASSIERGHTYEQYF. In DNA form, the CDR3 reads TGTGCCAGTAGTATTGAGCGGGGGCACACCTACGAGCAGTACTTC. Combining the CDR3 with reference TRBV19 and TRBJ2-7 gives the whole variable domain DGGITQSPKYLFRKEGQNVTLSCEQNLNHDAMYWYRQDPGQGLRLIYYSQIVNDFQKGDIAEGYSVSREKKESFPLTVTSAQKNPTAFYLCASSIERGHTYEQYFGPGTRLTVT.